This TCR beta chain was identified during a study of cytomegalovirus exposure and HLA in healthy donors. For the study at large: The same platform as the roughly 700 first-cohort repertoires was used for the roughly 130 validation repertoires, a later analysis reported. The study's findings and limits: It was 150 to 200 TCR beta chains that were listed as cytomegalovirus-associated.

To note about this clone: Its antigen remains unknown.

Here immunoSEQ multiplex PCR was the method, and the copy in TCRdb shows in-frame clones only, minus some. The sample has 75,000 to 95,000 clones, 95% to 97% seen once; the top ten hold roughly 0.82%. Among the 120 subjects of the validation cohort, separate from the approximately 660-subject first cohort, were the donors. CDR1 and CDR2 (germline): SGHDT, YYEEEE. The CDR3 is made up of 13 amino acids. V was pared by 2 bases and J by 9 bases, with 12 bases between. This sequence originates from a man aged 18 to 30 in good health and CMV-seronegative. Material: PBMCs. This sequence joins TRBV5-6 and TRBJ1-5, with D uncertain. The CDR3 reads CASSLGGFRPQHF. CDR3 nucleotides: TGTGCCAGCAGCTTAGGCGGTTTTCGGCCCCAGCATTTT.